The 19 T cell receptor beta chains presented below share a single source sample, sequenced in a study of blood T cells in healthy people across ages. PCR was performed a second time for roughly 7 to 11 cycles using a sample-barcoded 5' primer and a J-beta primer mix. TCRdb recomputed calls from the 5' RACE reads with MiXCR, one row per CDR3 protein. The data hold around 1,000,000 distinct CDR3 sequences, with 25% observed a single time. The same specimen was also included in a second study, on T cells of mothers and their children.

Material for sequencing was blood. All receptors derive from a girl between 2 and 10 years old in good health.

The chain has TRBV7-2 and TRBJ2-3, with D possibly being TRBD1 (5 bases). Germline CDR1 and CDR2: SGHTA and FQGNSA. This CDR3 is built from 16 residues. V was trimmed by 6 bases and J by 6 bases, leaving 22 bases between them. The DNA for the CDR3 is TGTGCCAGCAGGAACAGGAATATAATATGGCGGGATACGCAGTATTTT. This translates into CASRNRNIIWRDTQYF.

The V call is TRBV29-1, the J call TRBJ2-1, with D tentatively TRBD2 (5 bases). Germline CDR1 reads SQVTM; CDR2 reads ANQGSEA. Between the trimmed V and J ends, which lost 4 bases and 6 bases, there was a span of 7 bases. The CDR3 loop spans 11 amino acids. CDR3 DNA sequence: TGCAGCGTTGGCAGCGGCAATGAGCAGTTCTTC. This codes for CSVGSGNEQFF.

This clonotype appeared a few times. The rearrangement uses TRBV10-3 and TRBJ2-6; D gene ambiguous. The V end was cut by 10 bases, the J end by 1 base, with 5 bases between. The CDR3 covers 12 residues. The germline V gene has CDR1 ENHRY and CDR2 SYGVKD. The chain's CDR3 is CATQSGANVLTF. The DNA for the CDR3 is TGTGCCACCCAATCTGGGGCCAACGTCCTGACTTTC.

The sample holds a few counts of this clonotype. The chain links TRBV6-1 to TRBJ1-1, with 7 nucleotides matching TRBD1. Germline CDR1 is MNHNS and CDR2 is SASEGT. This CDR3 is built from 13 residues. After removal of 10 bases from V and 2 bases from J, the junction contained 7 bases not matched to a gene. CDR3 region: CAIPGQFNTEAFF. CDR3 DNA sequence: TGTGCCATACCGGGACAGTTTAACACTGAAGCTTTCTTT.

The V call is TRBV24-1, the J call TRBJ2-1, with a weak D call TRBD2 (6 bases). The V gene's germline CDR1 is KGHDR and CDR2 SFDVKD. Trimming took 2 bases from V and 4 from J, leaving 17 bases between them. The CDR3 contains 17 residues. CDR3 bases: TGTGCCACCAGTGATTGGGTGGTTAGCGGAAAATACAATGAGCAGTTCTTC. Protein product: CATSDWVVSGKYNEQFF.

V usage is TRBV5-8 and J usage is TRBJ2-7, with D uncertain. From germline, CDR1 is SGHTS and CDR2 YDEGEE. This CDR3 comprises 10 residues. Deletions cut 6 bases from V and 4 bases from J, with 5 bases between. CDR3 residues: CASKEYEQYF. The CDR3 DNA follows: TGTGCCAGCAAGGAGTACGAGCAGTACTTC.

There are a few counts of this clonotype. The rearrangement links TRBV12-3 or TRBV12-4 to TRBJ2-7, with D possibly being TRBD2 (5 bases). This CDR3 region has 16 residues. Trimming removed 3 bases at V and 2 bases at J, with 17 bases between. CDR3 loop: CASSLMSGLFPYEQYF. The DNA for the CDR3 is TGTGCCAGCAGTTTGATGAGCGGCCTGTTCCCCTACGAGCAGTACTTC.

The chain employs TRBV28 and TRBJ2-5, with 9 bases lining up with TRBD2. The DNA end lines up better with TRBJ2-1; the J call may be wrong. Per the germline V gene, CDR1 is MDHEN and CDR2 is SYDVKM. CDR3 length equals 18 residues. The CDR3 coding sequence is TGTGCCAGCAGCCTGGACGGGTCGACTAGCGGAGCCTGCAATGAGCAGTTCTTC. Translated, it gives CASSLDGSTSGACNEQFF.

This clonotype showed up many times. V gene TRBV5-1 combines with J gene TRBJ2-5; TRBD2 might be the D (5 bases). CDR1 and CDR2 from the germline V gene are SGHRS and YFSETQ. The CDR3 extends over 13 amino acids. Trimming cost V 4 bases and J 3 bases, with 10 bases left between them. The CDR3 DNA sequence: TGCGCCAGCAGCCGGGGTATGGAAGAGACCCAGTACTTC. The encoded protein is CASSRGMEETQYF. The full variable domain, rest sourced from reference TRBV5-1 and TRBJ2-5, is KAGVTQTPRYLIKTRGQQVTLSCSPISGHRSVSWYQQTPGQGLQFLFEYFSETQRNKGNFPGRFSGRQFSNSRSEMNVSTLELGDSALYLCASSRGMEETQYFGPGTRLLVL.

This clonotype has just a few counts. The chain is built from TRBV7-9 and TRBJ2-3; a possible D gene is TRBD1 (6 bases). The V gene's germline CDR1 is SEHNR and CDR2 FQNEAQ (reference sequence). V lost 5 bases to trimming and J lost 2 bases, with 17 bases between them. This CDR3 is 16 amino acids long. The CDR3 here is CASSPKLGADTDTQYF. The CDR3 nucleotides read TGTGCCAGCAGCCCTAAATTGGGGGCGGACACAGATACGCAGTATTTT.

This clonotype was detected a few times. The CDR3 DNA reads as TGTGCCAGCAGTCAAACCAAAGCCCAAACCGGCGGCTACACCTTC. This translates into CASSQTKAQTGGYTF. The V gene is TRBV27, the J gene TRBJ1-2, with no clear D. Germline loops: CDR1 MNHEY, CDR2 SMNVEV (reference sequence). The CDR3 consists of 15 residues. V lost 5 bases, J lost 8 bases, and 21 bases lay in between.

This chain uses TRBV27 with TRBJ2-5, with D possibly matching TRBD2 (5 bases). The end of the DNA fits TRBJ2-7 better, so the J call may be wrong. The CDR3 contains 14 residues. Germline assignment: CDR1 MNHEY and CDR2 SMNVEV (reference sequence). CDR3 DNA sequence: TGTGCCAGCAGTCTCGGATCGCAACGGGGCGAGCAGTACTTC. This sequence encodes CASSLGSQRGEQYF.

This sequence joins TRBV10-3 and TRBJ1-2; 7 bases fit TRBD1. Per germline, CDR1 ENHRY and CDR2 SYGVKD. V lost 6 bases and J lost 4; bases outside the gene matches: 8. The CDR3 spans 14 residues. This chain's CDR3 is CAISVDRDLYGYTF. The CDR3 bases are TGTGCCATCAGCGTTGACAGGGATCTCTATGGCTACACCTTC.

CDR3 loop: CASSDEPTEQFF. CDR3 DNA sequence: TGTGCCAGCAGCGACGAACCTACTGAGCAGTTCTTC. The rearrangement links TRBV11-2 to TRBJ2-5, with D hard to call. The J call could be wrong; TRBJ2-1 is a better fit for the DNA end. The CDR3 totals 12 residues. Per germline, CDR1 SGHAT and CDR2 FQNNGV.

This clonotype was detected only a few times. The chain carries TRBV27 and TRBJ2-7; D is ambiguous. There are 14 residues in the CDR3. Germline loops: CDR1 MNHEY, CDR2 SMNVEV (reference sequence). V lost 1 base and J lost 2, with 9 bases in between. The CDR3 region has the DNA TGTGCCAGCAGTTTATATCCGGGTCCCTACGAGCAGTACTTC. Residues: CASSLYPGPYEQYF.

The chain carries TRBV7-9 and TRBJ1-2; D may be TRBD1 (6 bases). Trimming shortened V by 1 base and J by 3 bases, and 12 bases separated the two germline ends. The germline gives CDR1 SEHNR, CDR2 FQNEAQ (reference sequence). This CDR3 spans 15 amino acids. CDR3 bases: TGTGCCAGCAGCTTAGACAGGGTTGGTGACTATGGCTACACCTTC. Translating gives CASSLDRVGDYGYTF.

A few counts support this clonotype. The CDR3: CASRNPAASYNEQFF. The DNA of the CDR3 is TGTGCCAGCCGCAACCCGGCCGCCTCCTACAATGAGCAGTTCTTC. The chain joins TRBV28 to TRBJ2-1; D remains unclear. V dropped 8 bases and J dropped 0 bases, with 14 bases sitting between them. Germline V gene lookup returns CDR1 MDHEN and CDR2 SYDVKM. This CDR3 region has 15 residues.

The rearrangement joins TRBV6-2 or TRBV6-3 to TRBJ2-5; 8 nucleotides match TRBD2. This CDR3 spans 16 amino acids. Germline V gives CDR1 MNHEY, CDR2 SVGEGT. V dropped 1 base and J dropped 3; count of bases not matched to a gene: 7. Here the CDR3 reads CASSYLAGGHEETQYF. For the CDR3, the DNA is TGTGCCAGCAGTTACTTGGCGGGGGGACACGAAGAGACCCAGTACTTC.

CDR3 nucleotide sequence: TGTGCCGTCCTCGTGACTGCATTAGGCACTGAAGCTTTCTTT. As protein: CAVLVTALGTEAFF. The chain carries TRBV6-5 and TRBJ1-1; D call uncertain. This CDR3 is 14 amino acids long. Germline loops: CDR1 MNHEY, CDR2 SVGAGI. Between the trimmed V and J ends, which lost 11 bases and 4 bases, there was a span of 20 bases.